This T cell receptor (beta chain) was obtained from a study of T cell responses to AZD1222 COVID-19 vaccine. Study results and limitations: Clonal diversity may have been underestimated in mostly white British donors. Across the whole spike, CD4 TCRs peaked at regions 160-218 and 743-854. It was only six AZD1222 recipients who were seropositive at baseline.

Germline V CDR1 and CDR2: LNHDA, SQIVND (reference sequence). V lost 11 bases and J 6 bases, leaving 10 bases between the germline ends. CDR3 length: 11 amino acids. Sequenced by immunoSEQ multiplex PCR; TCRdb stores in-frame clones only, minus some. The sample lists about 150,000 clones, about nine tenths occurring once. A note on this clone: The antigen remains undetermined.

The genes are TRBV19 and TRBJ2-2; TRBD1 is a possible D gene (6 bases). The specimen was peripheral blood, collected 28 days after the second AZD1222 dose. The source of this sequence is an adult who received the AZD1222 COVID-19 vaccine. The CDR3 DNA sequence: TGTGCCGCCAGGGGCGCCGGGGAGCTGTTTTTT. It translates to CAARGAGELFF.